Only a few counts were recorded for the clone carrying this T cell receptor beta chain. Its matching antigen is unknown. This sample is drawn from a study of blood T cells in healthy people across ages. Looking at the study overall: Roughly one uniquely barcoded beta molecule per two T cells was captured. Study-wide points: Because donor CMV status was unknown, expanded clonotype changes were possibly confounded.

The sample providers were healthy Caucasian people from Russia, aged about 6 to 90. This CDR3 has 14 residues. Deletions cut 5 bases from V and 1 base from J, with 12 bases between. CDR1 SGHTA and CDR2 FQGNSA come from the germline V gene. The authors ran a second PCR of 7 to 11 cycles using a sample-barcoded 5' primer and a J-beta primer mix. Every sample produced at least 3 million CDR3-containing paired-end reads. TCRdb used MiXCR to reprocess the 5' RACE reads, holding one entry per CDR3 protein. This sample has about 970,000 distinct CDR3 sequences, with just over 50% found just once. The sequencing input was blood. The V call is TRBV7-2, the J call TRBJ2-7; a weak D match, TRBD1 (5 bases). The TCR comes from a woman aged 55-69 years in good health. The CDR3 nucleotides are TGTGCCAGCAGCCCCCGACGGACATCCTACGAGCAGTACTTC. This sequence encodes CASSPRRTSYEQYF.